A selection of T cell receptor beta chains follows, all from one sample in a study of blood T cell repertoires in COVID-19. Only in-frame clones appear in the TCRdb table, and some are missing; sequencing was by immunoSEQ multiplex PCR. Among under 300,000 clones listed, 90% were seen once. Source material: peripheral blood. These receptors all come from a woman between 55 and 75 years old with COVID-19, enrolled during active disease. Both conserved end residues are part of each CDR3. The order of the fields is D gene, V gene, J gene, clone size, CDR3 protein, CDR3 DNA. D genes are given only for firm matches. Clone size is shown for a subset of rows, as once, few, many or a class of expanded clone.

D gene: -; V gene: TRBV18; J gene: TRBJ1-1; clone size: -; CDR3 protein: CASSPGGLGTEAFF; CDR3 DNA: TGTGCCAGCTCTCCGGGGGGGTTGGGGACTGAAGCTTTCTTT
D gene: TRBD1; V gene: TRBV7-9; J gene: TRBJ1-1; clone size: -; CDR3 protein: CASSQRTGVTEAFF; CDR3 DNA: TGTGCCAGCAGCCAGAGGACAGGGGTCACTGAAGCTTTCTTT
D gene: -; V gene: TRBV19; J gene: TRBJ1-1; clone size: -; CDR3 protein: CASSINIGTEAFF; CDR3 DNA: TGTGCCAGTAGTATTAATATCGGCACTGAAGCTTTCTTT
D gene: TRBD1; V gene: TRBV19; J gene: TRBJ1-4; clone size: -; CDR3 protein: CASRGTGRHEKLFF; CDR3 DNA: TGTGCCAGTAGAGGGACAGGACGGCATGAAAAACTGTTTTTT
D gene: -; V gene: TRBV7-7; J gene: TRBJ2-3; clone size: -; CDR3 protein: CASSWGEGDTQYF; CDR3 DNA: TGTGCCAGCAGCTGGGGGGAAGGAGATACGCAGTATTTT
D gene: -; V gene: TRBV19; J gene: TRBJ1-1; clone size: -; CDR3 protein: CASLYGGPGTEAFF; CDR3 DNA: TGTGCCAGTCTGTACGGGGGGCCGGGCACTGAAGCTTTCTTT
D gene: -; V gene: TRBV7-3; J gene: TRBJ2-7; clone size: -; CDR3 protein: CASSPERRAYEQYF; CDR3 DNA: TGTGCCAGCAGCCCCGAGAGGAGGGCCTACGAGCAGTACTTC
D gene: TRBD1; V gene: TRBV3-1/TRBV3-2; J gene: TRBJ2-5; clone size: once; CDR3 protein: CASRAGTGYVTQYF; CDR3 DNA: TGTGCCAGCAGGGCCGGGACAGGGTACGTGACCCAGTACTTC
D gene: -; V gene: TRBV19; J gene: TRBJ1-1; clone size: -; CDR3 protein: CASSIDRQQAEAFF; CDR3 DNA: TGTGCCAGTAGTATAGATCGCCAGCAGGCTGAAGCTTTCTTT
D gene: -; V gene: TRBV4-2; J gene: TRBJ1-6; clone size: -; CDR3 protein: CASSQDFGTGVASPLHF; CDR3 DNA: TGTGCCAGCAGCCAAGATTTCGGAACCGGGGTAGCGTCACCCCTCCACTTT
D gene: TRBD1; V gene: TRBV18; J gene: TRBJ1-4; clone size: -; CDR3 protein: CASSPGTENEKLFF; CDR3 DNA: TGTGCCAGCTCACCAGGGACAGAAAATGAAAAACTGTTTTTT
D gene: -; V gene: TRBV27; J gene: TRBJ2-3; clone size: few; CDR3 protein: CASSLGTSLGAQYF; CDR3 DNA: TGTGCCAGCAGTTTAGGGACTTCGCTGGGTGCGCAGTATTTT
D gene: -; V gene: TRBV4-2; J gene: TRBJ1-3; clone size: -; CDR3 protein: CASSQEGASGNTIYF; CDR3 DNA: TGTGCCAGCAGCCAAGAAGGAGCCTCTGGAAACACCATATATTTT
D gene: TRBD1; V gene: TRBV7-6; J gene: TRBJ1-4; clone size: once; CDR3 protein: CASSRPQGANEKLFF; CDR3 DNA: TGTGCCAGCAGCCGCCCACAGGGGGCTAATGAAAAACTGTTTTTT
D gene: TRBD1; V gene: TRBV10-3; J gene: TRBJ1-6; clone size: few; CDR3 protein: CATGQGNSPLHF; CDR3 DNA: TGTGCCACGGGACAGGGTAATTCACCCCTCCACTTT
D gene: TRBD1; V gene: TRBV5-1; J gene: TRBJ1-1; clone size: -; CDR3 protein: CASSLSGTAPILGAFF; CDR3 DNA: TGCGCCAGCAGCTTATCCGGGACAGCCCCAATTCTGGGGGCTTTCTTT
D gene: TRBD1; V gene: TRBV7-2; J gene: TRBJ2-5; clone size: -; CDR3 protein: CASRTGTGMGGTQYF; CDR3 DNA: TGTGCCAGCAGAACCGGGACAGGGATGGGGGGGACCCAGTACTTC
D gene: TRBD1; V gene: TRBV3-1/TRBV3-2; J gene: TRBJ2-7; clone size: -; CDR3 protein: CASSQGQGYEQYF; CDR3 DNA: TGTGCCAGCAGCCAAGGACAGGGTTACGAGCAGTACTTC
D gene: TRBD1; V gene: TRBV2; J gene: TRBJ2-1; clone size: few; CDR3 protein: CASSPGTGLYNEQFF; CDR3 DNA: TGTGCCAGCAGCCCCGGGACAGGGCTCTACAATGAGCAGTTCTTC
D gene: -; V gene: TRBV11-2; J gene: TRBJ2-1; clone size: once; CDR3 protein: CASSLVGQINEQFF; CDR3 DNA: TGTGCCAGCAGCTTAGTAGGACAGATCAATGAGCAGTTCTTC
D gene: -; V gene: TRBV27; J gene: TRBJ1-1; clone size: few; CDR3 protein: CASRDGGPNTEAFF; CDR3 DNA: TGTGCCAGCAGGGACGGCGGGCCGAACACTGAAGCTTTCTTT
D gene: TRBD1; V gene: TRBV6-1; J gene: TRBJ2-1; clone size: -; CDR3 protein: CASSGPRTGVINEQFF; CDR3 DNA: TGTGCCAGCAGTGGGCCTCGGACAGGGGTCATCAATGAGCAGTTCTTC
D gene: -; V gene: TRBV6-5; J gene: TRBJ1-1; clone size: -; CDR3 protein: CASSYSGVGTEAFF; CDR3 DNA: TGTGCCAGCAGTTACTCCGGGGTCGGCACTGAAGCTTTCTTT
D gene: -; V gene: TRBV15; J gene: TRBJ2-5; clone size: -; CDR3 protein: CATSRDSSTQRETQYF; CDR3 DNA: TGTGCCACCAGCAGAGATTCGAGTACCCAACGGGAGACCCAGTACTTC
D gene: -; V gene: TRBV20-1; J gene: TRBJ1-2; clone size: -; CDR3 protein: CSASGQHYGYTF; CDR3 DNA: TGCAGTGCTAGTGGACAGCACTATGGCTACACCTTC
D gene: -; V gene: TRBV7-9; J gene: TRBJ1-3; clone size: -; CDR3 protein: CASSLLGARSGNTIYF; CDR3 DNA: TGTGCCAGCAGCTTACTGGGGGCACGCTCTGGAAACACCATATATTTT
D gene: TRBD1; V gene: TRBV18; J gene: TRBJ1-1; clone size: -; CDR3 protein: CASSPQGQAGQAFF; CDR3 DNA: TGTGCCAGCTCACCACAGGGACAGGCCGGGCAAGCTTTCTTT
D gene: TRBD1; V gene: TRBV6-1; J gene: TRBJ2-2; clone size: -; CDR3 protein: CASSEVWTGTGELFF; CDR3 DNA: TGTGCCAGCAGTGAGGTCTGGACAGGTACCGGGGAGCTGTTTTTT
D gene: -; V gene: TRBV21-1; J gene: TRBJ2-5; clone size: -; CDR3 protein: CASNASGGVVETQYF; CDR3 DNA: TGTGCCAGCAACGCTTCCGGAGGGGTTGTTGAGACCCAGTACTTC
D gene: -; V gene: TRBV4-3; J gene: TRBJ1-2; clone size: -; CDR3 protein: CASSQESTGWGLDYGYTF; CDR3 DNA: TGCGCCAGCAGCCAAGAGAGTACAGGGTGGGGCCTAGACTATGGCTACACCTTC
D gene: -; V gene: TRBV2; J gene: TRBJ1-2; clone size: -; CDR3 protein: CATRTASYGYTF; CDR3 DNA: TGTGCCACCCGCACAGCCAGCTATGGCTACACCTTC
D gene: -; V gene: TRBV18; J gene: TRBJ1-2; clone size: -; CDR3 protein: CASSPLPEEGGYGYTF; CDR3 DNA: TGTGCCAGCTCACCACTCCCTGAAGAGGGCGGCTATGGCTACACCTTC
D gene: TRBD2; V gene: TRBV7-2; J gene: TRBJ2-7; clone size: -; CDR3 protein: CASSLALSSGGAYEQYF; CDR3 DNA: TGTGCCAGCAGCTTAGCATTATCTAGCGGGGGGGCCTACGAGCAGTACTTC
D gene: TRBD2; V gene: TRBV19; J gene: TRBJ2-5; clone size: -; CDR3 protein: CASSSRGGRGETQYF; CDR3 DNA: TGTGCCAGTAGTTCCCGGGGCGGGAGAGGAGAGACCCAGTACTTC
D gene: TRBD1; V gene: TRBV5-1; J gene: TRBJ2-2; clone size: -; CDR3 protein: CASSLEPRTGRSGELFF; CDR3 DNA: TGCGCCAGCAGCTTGGAGCCCCGGACAGGGAGGTCCGGGGAGCTGTTTTTT
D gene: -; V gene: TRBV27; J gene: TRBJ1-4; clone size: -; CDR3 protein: CASSLNPGRGYEKLFF; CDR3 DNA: TGTGCCAGCAGTTTAAACCCCGGGAGGGGATATGAAAAACTGTTTTTT
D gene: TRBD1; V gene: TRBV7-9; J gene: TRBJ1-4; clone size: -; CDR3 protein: CASTPGGGRNEKLFF; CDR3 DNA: TGTGCCAGCACCCCTGGAGGGGGCAGGAATGAAAAACTGTTTTTT
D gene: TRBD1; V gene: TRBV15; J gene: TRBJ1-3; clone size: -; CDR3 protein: CATSRDRVGRGLIVDTIYF; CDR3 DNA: TGTGCCACCAGCAGAGATCGGGTCGGCAGGGGGCTTATTGTCGACACCATATATTTT
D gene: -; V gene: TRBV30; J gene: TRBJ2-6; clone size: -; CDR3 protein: CAWSVGSYRLLSGANVLTF; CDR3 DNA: TGTGCCTGGAGTGTGGGCAGTTACCGCCTTCTTTCCGGGGCCAACGTCCTGACTTTC
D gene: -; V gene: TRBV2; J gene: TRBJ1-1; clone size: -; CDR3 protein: CASIYLSEAFF; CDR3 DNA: TGTGCCAGCATATATCTTTCTGAAGCTTTCTTT
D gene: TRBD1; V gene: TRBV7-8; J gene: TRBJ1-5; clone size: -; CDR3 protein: CASSLDGTAVEPQHF; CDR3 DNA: TGTGCCAGCAGCTTAGATGGGACAGCGGTTGAGCCCCAGCATTTT
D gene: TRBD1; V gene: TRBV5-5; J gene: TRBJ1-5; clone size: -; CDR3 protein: CASSFAQGVSSNQPQHF; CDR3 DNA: TGTGCCAGCAGCTTCGCCCAGGGGGTCAGTAGCAATCAGCCCCAGCATTTT
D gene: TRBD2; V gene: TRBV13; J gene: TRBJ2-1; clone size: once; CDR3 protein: CASSPGGDTYNEQFF; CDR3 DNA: TGTGCCAGCAGCCCCGGGGGGGACACATACAATGAGCAGTTCTTC
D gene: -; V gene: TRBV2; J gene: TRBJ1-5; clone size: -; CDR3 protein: CASSGGGGNQPQHF; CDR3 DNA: TGTGCCAGCAGTGGGGGCGGGGGGAATCAGCCCCAGCATTTT
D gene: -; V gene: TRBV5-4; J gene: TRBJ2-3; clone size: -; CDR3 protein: CASSLAGVPDTQYF; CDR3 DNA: TGTGCCAGCAGCTTGGCAGGGGTTCCAGATACGCAGTATTTT
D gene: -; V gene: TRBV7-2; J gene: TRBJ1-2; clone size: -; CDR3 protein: CASRPSGGFNYGYTF; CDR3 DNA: TGTGCCAGCAGGCCCTCAGGAGGGTTTAACTATGGCTACACCTTC